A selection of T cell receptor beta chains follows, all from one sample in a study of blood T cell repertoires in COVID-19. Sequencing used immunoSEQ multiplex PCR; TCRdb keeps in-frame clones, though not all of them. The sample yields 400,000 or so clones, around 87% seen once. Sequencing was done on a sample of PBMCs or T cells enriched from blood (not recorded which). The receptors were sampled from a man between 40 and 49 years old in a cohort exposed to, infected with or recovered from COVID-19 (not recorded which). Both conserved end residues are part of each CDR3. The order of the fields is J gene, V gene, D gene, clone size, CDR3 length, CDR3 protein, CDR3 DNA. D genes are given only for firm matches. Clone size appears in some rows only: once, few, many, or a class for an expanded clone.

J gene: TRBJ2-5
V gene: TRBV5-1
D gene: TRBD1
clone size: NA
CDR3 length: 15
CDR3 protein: CASSLPGQGRETQYF
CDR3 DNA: TGCGCCAGCAGCTTGCCGGGACAGGGGCGAGAGACCCAGTACTTC

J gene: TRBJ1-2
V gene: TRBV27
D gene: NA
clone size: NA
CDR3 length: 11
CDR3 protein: CASSGGRGYTF
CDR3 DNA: TGTGCCAGCAGTGGAGGGCGGGGCTACACCTTC

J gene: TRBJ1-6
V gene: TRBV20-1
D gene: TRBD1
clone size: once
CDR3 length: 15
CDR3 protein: CSASGLSRGNSPLHF
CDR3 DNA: TGCAGTGCTAGTGGATTGTCCAGGGGGAATTCACCCCTCCACTTT

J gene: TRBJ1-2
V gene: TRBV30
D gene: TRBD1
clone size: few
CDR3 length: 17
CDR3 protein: CAWIAGYRTGRIYGYTF
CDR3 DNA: TGTGCCTGGATCGCCGGTTATCGGACAGGGCGGATCTATGGCTACACCTTC

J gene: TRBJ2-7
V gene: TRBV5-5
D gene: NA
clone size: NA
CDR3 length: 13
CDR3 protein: CASSLARGYEQYF
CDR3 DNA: TGTGCCAGCAGCTTGGCTCGGGGGTACGAGCAGTACTTC

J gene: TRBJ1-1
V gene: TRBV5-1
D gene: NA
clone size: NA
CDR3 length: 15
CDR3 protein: CASSLIQTGSTEAFF
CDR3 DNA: TGCGCCAGCAGCTTGATCCAAACGGGATCCACTGAAGCTTTCTTT

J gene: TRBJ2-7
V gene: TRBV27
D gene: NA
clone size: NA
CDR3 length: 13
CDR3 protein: CASSLRADYEQYF
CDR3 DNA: TGTGCCAGCAGTCTCCGAGCGGACTACGAGCAGTACTTC

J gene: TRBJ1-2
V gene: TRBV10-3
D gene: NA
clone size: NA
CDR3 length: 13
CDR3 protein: CAANNQGNYGYTF
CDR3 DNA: TGTGCCGCGAACAATCAGGGGAACTATGGCTACACCTTC

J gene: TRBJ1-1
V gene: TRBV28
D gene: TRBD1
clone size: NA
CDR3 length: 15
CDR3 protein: CASSSAAGTDDEAFF
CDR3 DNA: TGTGCCAGCAGTTCCGCGGCCGGGACAGATGATGAAGCTTTCTTT

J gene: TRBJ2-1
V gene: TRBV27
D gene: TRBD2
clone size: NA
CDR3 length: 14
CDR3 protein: CASSPGTSYNEQFF
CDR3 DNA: TGTGCCAGCAGCCCCGGGACTAGCTACAATGAGCAGTTCTTC

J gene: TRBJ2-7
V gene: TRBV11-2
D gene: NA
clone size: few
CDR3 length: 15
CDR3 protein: CASSRAPGVTYEQYF
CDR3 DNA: TGTGCCAGCAGCCGTGCACCGGGAGTAACCTACGAGCAGTACTTC

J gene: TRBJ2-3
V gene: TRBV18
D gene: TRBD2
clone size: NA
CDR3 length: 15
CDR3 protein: CASSPITGGPDTQYF
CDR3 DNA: TGTGCCAGCTCACCAATAACGGGAGGGCCGGATACGCAGTATTTT

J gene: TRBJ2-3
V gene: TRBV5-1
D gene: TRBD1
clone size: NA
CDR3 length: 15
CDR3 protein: CASSLDRGSTDTQYF
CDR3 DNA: TGCGCCAGCAGCCTAGACAGGGGAAGCACAGATACGCAGTATTTT